This TCR beta chain was documented in a study of blood T cell repertoires in COVID-19. The overall study: Material from acute and convalescent COVID-19 was sourced from the United States, Italy and Spain. PBMCs, B-cell-depleted T cells, or T cells provided the cDNA or gDNA that made up the material.

The junction had 7 bases not matched to a gene; V was cut back by 9 bases and J by 6 bases. This CDR3 contains 14 residues. CDR1 is MNHEY, CDR2 SVGAGI, per germline. Clones were sequenced by immunoSEQ multiplex PCR, and TCRdb holds only the in-frame ones, with some missing. The top ten hold 2.5% to 3.5% of the sample, which has about 270,000 clones, 88% seen once. Two consecutive negative NP/OP PCR tests, clearance, or resolved symptoms defined Cohort 3 recovery. This clonotype originated in a woman in her forties or fifties who had recovered from COVID-19. The chain links TRBV6-5 to TRBJ2-4, with 11 bases lining up with TRBD1. The material sequenced was PBMCs or T cells enriched from blood (not recorded which). Here the CDR3 reads CASQRDRGINIQYF. The CDR3 nucleotides are TGTGCCAGTCAACGGGACAGGGGGATAAACATTCAGTACTTC.